This T cell receptor beta chain derives from a study of blood T cells in healthy people across ages. Study outcomes and limitations: When set beside aged donors, long-lived donors presented more naive CD4+ cells and higher diversity.

Turning to this clonotype: Its target is not known.

A sample-barcoded 5' primer and a J-beta primer mix were used in a second PCR of about 7 to 12 cycles. Each of the cDNA molecules was tagged by a template-switch adaptor with 12 random nucleotides. Via MiXCR, TCRdb re-called the 5' RACE reads, giving one row per CDR3 protein. The sample yields fewer than 2,000,000 distinct CDR3 sequences, roughly 32% seen once. Germline V gives CDR1 MGHDK, CDR2 SYGVNS. This CDR3 contains 14 residues. V lost 8 bases and J lost 0, with 13 bases in between. For every donor, a draw yielded 8.5 to 10 milliliters of peripheral blood. Researchers isolated at least 6 million PBMCs per sample.

The TCR comes from a woman younger than 45 in good health. Sequenced input: blood. The chain carries TRBV25-1 and TRBJ1-2, with D hard to call. The CDR3 DNA is TGTGCCAGCTCCTTCGCGGGGTCTAACTATGGCTACACCTTC. Translating gives CASSFAGSNYGYTF.